Below are 8 T cell receptor beta chains sequenced from a single sample in a study of cytomegalovirus exposure and HLA in healthy donors. In the PCR, 60 Vbeta and 13 Jbeta primers were used. This table comes from immunoSEQ multiplex PCR, and its TCRdb copy is limited to in-frame clones, with some not included. The table has 90,000 to 100,000 clones, roughly three quarters seen once; the top ten hold approximately 8%. The material sequenced was PBMCs. The receptors here all came from a female donor in good health and CMV-seronegative.

V gene TRBV19 combines with J gene TRBJ1-4; 7 nucleotides align to TRBD1. This CDR3 has 15 residues. CDR1 is LNHDA and CDR2 is SQIVND in the germline V gene (reference sequence). V dropped 4 bases and J dropped 5; count of bases not matched to a gene: 7. The CDR3 protein is CASSRGGGVNEKLFF. The CDR3 DNA reads as TGTGCCAGTAGTAGAGGAGGGGGCGTGAATGAAAAACTGTTTTTT. Combining the CDR3 with reference TRBV19 and TRBJ1-4 gives the whole variable domain DGGITQSPKYLFRKEGQNVTLSCEQNLNHDAMYWYRQDPGQGLRLIYYSQIVNDFQKGDIAEGYSVSREKKESFPLTVTSAQKNPTAFYLCASSRGGGVNEKLFFGSGTQLSVL.

The V call is TRBV28, the J call TRBJ2-1; 10 bases line up with TRBD1. The CDR3 length is 21 residues. Germline-derived CDR1 and CDR2 are MDHEN and SYDVKM. V shed 5 bases, J shed 6 bases, and the junction held 25 bases outside the gene matches. In nucleotides, the CDR3 is TGTGCCAGCAGTCTCTGGGGACAGGGGAAACCAGGGACCCATGCTCTCAATGAGCAGTTCTTC. Protein product: CASSLWGQGKPGTHALNEQFF.

This clone was seen a handful of times. The chain uses TRBV6-5 and TRBJ2-7, with 8 positions matching TRBD2. This CDR3 is 15 amino acids long. Germline CDR1 is MNHEY and CDR2 is SVGAGI. V lost 10 bases, J lost 3 bases, and 14 bases stayed unmatched. The CDR3 here is CATRPPGLAGYEQYF. The CDR3 DNA reads TGTGCCACCCGCCCCCCCGGGCTAGCGGGCTACGAGCAGTACTTC.

The CDR3 nucleotides are TGTGCCAGCTCACCCCAAGCAGGACAAACAGGCTACGAGCAGTACTTC. This codes for CASSPQAGQTGYEQYF. V usage is TRBV18 and J usage is TRBJ2-7; a weak D match, TRBD1 (5 bases). The V and J ends lost 3 bases and 3 bases respectively, with 18 bases between them. The CDR3 runs to 16 residues. From germline, CDR1 is KGHSH and CDR2 LQKENI.

This clone showed up just once. The genes are TRBV28 and TRBJ1-2; D gene unclear. Trimming left V 3 bases short and J 7 bases short, with 18 bases between. The CDR3 extends over 15 amino acids. Germline V gives CDR1 MDHEN, CDR2 SYDVKM. The CDR3: CASSLPLAARGGYTF. CDR3 sequence (DNA): TGTGCCAGCAGTTTGCCCCTAGCGGCTCGAGGTGGCTACACCTTC.

The chain joins TRBV5-1 to TRBJ2-3; 11 bases match TRBD2. V lost 2 bases to trimming and J lost 1 base; unmatched junction nucleotides: 3. The germline CDR1 and CDR2 sequences are SGHRS and YFSETQ. CDR3 length: 16 amino acids. The DNA for the CDR3 is TGCGCCAGCAGCTTACTAGCGGGGGCTCGCACAGATACGCAGTATTTT. Its protein is CASSLLAGARTDTQYF.

The chain is built from TRBV7-8 and TRBJ2-3, with TRBD1 matching 12 bases. Per germline, CDR1 SGHVS and CDR2 FQNEAQ. The CDR3 contains 16 residues. Trimming removed 5 bases from V and 5 bases from J; junction bases left unmatched: 8. CDR3 region: CASSGPGQGAIDTQYF. For the CDR3, the DNA is TGTGCCAGCAGCGGGCCGGGACAGGGGGCTATAGATACGCAGTATTTT.

The V call is TRBV19, the J call TRBJ2-7; D might be TRBD2 (6 bases). The germline V gene encodes CDR1 LNHDA and CDR2 SQIVND (reference sequence). V was shortened by 4 bases and J by 2 bases, with 15 bases between the two germline ends. The CDR3 totals 15 residues. CDR3 loop: CASSKEGLATYEQYF. The CDR3 nucleotides are TGTGCCAGTAGTAAAGAGGGACTCGCTACCTACGAGCAGTACTTC.